This TCR beta chain was profiled in a study of T cell repertoires in cytomegalovirus infection. Study findings and constraints: Public TCR beta family frequency separated CMV-and-HLA carriers, including in an independent cohort. What dominated the ex vivo response were HLA-C-restricted CMV-specific TCR beta clonotypes.

Germline assignment: CDR1 SGHTA and CDR2 FQGTGA. This CDR3 is built from 12 residues. V gave up 3 bases and J gave up 8 bases, with 7 bases separating them. Via MiXCR, TCRdb re-called the reads, giving one row per CDR3 protein. The profile shows under 600,000 distinct CDR3 sequences, approximately 17% of them singletons. This clonotype was observed at least ten times. What it binds is unknown. Sequenced material: CD8+ T cells from PBMCs. The chain has TRBV7-3 and TRBJ2-2; D may be TRBD2 (5 bases). The receptor's source is a human donor in good health (CMV status not recorded). Some clones in this sample may be carry-over from other donors' samples. CDR3 nucleotide sequence: TGTGCCAGCAGCTTTTGGGAGGGGGAGCTGTTTTTT. Amino acid sequence: CASSFWEGELFF.